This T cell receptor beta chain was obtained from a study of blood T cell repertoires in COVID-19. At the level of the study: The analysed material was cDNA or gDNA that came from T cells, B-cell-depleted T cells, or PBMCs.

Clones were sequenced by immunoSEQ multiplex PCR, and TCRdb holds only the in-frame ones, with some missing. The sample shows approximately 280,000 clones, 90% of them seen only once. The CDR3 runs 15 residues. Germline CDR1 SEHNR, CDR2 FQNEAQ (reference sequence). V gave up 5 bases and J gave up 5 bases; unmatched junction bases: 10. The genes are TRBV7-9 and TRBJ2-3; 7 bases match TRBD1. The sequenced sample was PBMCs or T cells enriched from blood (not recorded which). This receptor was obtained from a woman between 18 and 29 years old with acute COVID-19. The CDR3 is CASSTRQGTGDTQYF. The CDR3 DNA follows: TGTGCCAGCAGCACCCGACAGGGAACGGGAGATACGCAGTATTTT.